This T cell receptor beta chain is from a study of CD4+ T cells in melanoma. Study-level findings and limits: CD8+ T cell, macrophage and B cell function reportedly correlated with neoantigen-specific CD4+ T cells. In melanoma, neoantigen-specific CD4+ T cells reportedly differed in differentiation state.

The CDR3 has 14 amino acids. Germline loops: CDR1 MNHEY, CDR2 SVGAGI. V lost 6 bases, J lost 6 bases, and 6 bases stayed unmatched. TCRdb's copy holds only in-frame clones and misses some; the assay was immunoSEQ multiplex PCR. Altogether approximately 110,000 clones are present, around 93% being singletons, with the ten largest covering about 3.3%. Concerning this clone itself: Antigen specificity is unknown.

The clonotype comes from a human donor with melanoma. The source material was peripheral blood. The J gene is TRBJ1-5, the V gene TRBV6-5, with 9 bases lining up with TRBD1. CDR3 in DNA: TGTGCCAGCAGGGGGACAGGGTTTGGTCAGCCCCAGCATTTT. It codes for CASRGTGFGQPQHF.